This TCR beta chain was identified during a study of blood T cell repertoires in COVID-19. The V end lost 4 bases, the J end lost 1 base, and 17 bases lay between the germline ends. Looked up from germline, CDR1 is SGHTS and CDR2 is YDEGEE. The CDR3 sequence is 16 residues long. The protocol was immunoSEQ multiplex PCR, while the TCRdb copy is restricted to in-frame clones and leaves out a portion. The repertoire includes about 62,000 clones, roughly 84% of them detected once, and just over 20% sits in the top ten. The TCR originated in an elderly woman with active or convalescent COVID-19. Sequenced input: peripheral blood. V gene TRBV5-8 combines with J gene TRBJ2-5; weak D call: TRBD2 (7 bases). The DNA of the CDR3 is TGTGCCAGCAGCCTGGGGGGGCTGGGGATCCAAGAGACCCAGTACTTC. Translating it yields CASSLGGLGIQETQYF.